This T cell receptor beta chain was found in a study of cytomegalovirus exposure and HLA in healthy donors. Findings and caveats of the study: Testing in vitro showed a few CMV-associated chains specific for CMV antigens. TCR beta chain V- and J-gene trimming was linked, in a later analysis, to a missense variant in DCLRE1C. Apart from CMV serostatus, no immune exposure information was available.

The germline V gene has CDR1 GTSNPN and CDR2 SVGIG (reference sequence). The CDR3 loop spans 16 amino acids. V was clipped by 2 bases and J by 1 base; unmatched bases: 8. Details on this clone: The antigen is undetermined.

Use of 60 Vbeta and 13 Jbeta primers characterized the PCR. Libraries were prepared by immunoSEQ multiplex PCR; TCRdb keeps only in-frame clonotypes and omits some of them. The sample totals roughly 45,000 clones; its top ten clones hold more than 1.5%. What was sequenced was PBMCs. This chain connects TRBV30 to TRBJ2-5; 9 positions agree with TRBD1. This receptor was obtained from a woman aged 25 to 39 in good health and CMV-seronegative. CDR3 nucleotides: TGTGCCTGGAGTTCGAAGGGACAGGGACTCCAAGAGACCCAGTACTTC. Encoded protein: CAWSSKGQGLQETQYF.